What follows describes a single TCR beta chain. Its antigen is still unknown. Template switching supplied a universal primer site; unique molecular identifiers were carried on the cDNA. TCRdb re-called the 5' RACE reads with MiXCR, one entry per CDR3 protein. The sample lists under 250,000 distinct CDR3 sequences, approximately 9% occurring once. This entry is derived from a study of identical twins. Germline V gene sequence: CDR1 DFQATT, CDR2 SNEGSKA (reference sequence). The CDR3 has 13 amino acids. V shed 7 bases, J shed 6 bases, and the junction held 4 bases outside the gene matches. Findings of the study overall: Insertions were fewer in abundant cord blood beta clonotypes, whereas memory repertoires showed none of this pattern. In zero-insertion analyses, partial confounding could arise from invariant MAIT and iNKT cells.

Sequenced: memory (CD45RO+) T cells sorted from blood. The chain is built from TRBV20-1 and TRBJ1-5; TRBD1 agrees at 12 bases. The receptor's source is a young woman in good health. CDR3 sequence (DNA): TGCAGTGGGGGGACAGGGGGCGTTCAGCCCCAGCATTTT. It translates to CSGGTGGVQPQHF.